This T cell receptor (beta chain) derives from a study of T cells in Graves' hyperthyroidism and ophthalmopathy. RNA transcripts were the template for amplifying TCR beta CDR3 regions. TCR CDR3 regions were first amplified by RT-PCR with HTBI primers. TCRdb redid the calling of the multiplex PCR reads with MiXCR, one entry per CDR3 protein. There are around 300,000 distinct CDR3 sequences in the sample; less than 15% occur only once, and about 8% lies in the top ten. Findings and limits, study-wide: Blood shared most expanded thyroid clonotypes above 0.001.

Trimming shortened V by 2 bases and J by 2 bases, and 10 bases separated the two germline ends. Germline values: CDR1 MNHEY, CDR2 SMNVEV (reference sequence). This CDR3 spans 16 amino acids. At least ten counts were recorded for this clonotype. Its specificity is not known. The V gene is TRBV27, the J gene TRBJ1-6; no definite D call. This receptor was obtained from a woman in her 30s with Graves' hyperthyroidism that later progressed to Graves' ophthalmopathy. The sample taken for sequencing was blood. The CDR3 DNA sequence: TGTGCCAGCAGTTTAAGCGGGGAAGCCTATAATTCACCCCTCCACTTT. Its translation is CASSLSGEAYNSPLHF.